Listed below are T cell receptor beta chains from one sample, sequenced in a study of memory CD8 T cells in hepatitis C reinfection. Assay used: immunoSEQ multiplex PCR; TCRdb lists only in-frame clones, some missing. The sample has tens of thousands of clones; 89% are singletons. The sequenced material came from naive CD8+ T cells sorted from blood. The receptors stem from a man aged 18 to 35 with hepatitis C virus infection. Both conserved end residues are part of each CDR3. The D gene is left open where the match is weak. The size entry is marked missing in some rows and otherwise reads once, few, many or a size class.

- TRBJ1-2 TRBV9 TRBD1 CASTRQGLDYGYTF TGTGCCAGCACCCGACAGGGGCTCGACTATGGCTACACCTTC
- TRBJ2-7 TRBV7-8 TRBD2 CASSLAKVAGSYEQYF TGTGCCAGCAGCTTAGCGAAGGTAGCGGGAAGCTACGAGCAGTACTTC
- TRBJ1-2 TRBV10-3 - CAISESNSLDYGYTF TGTGCCATCAGTGAGTCGAACAGTTTGGACTATGGCTACACCTTC
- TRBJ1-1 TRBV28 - CASSPRVIFTEAFF TGTGCCAGCAGTCCCAGGGTGATTTTCACTGAAGCTTTCTTT
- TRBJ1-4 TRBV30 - CATQEVADNEKLFF TGTGCCACGCAGGAGGTAGCAGATAATGAAAAACTGTTTTTT
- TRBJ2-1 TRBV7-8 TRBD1 CASSYGQGIYNEQFF TGTGCCAGCAGCTACGGACAGGGTATTTACAATGAGCAGTTCTTC
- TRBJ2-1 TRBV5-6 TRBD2 CASSLRAGAYNEQFF TGTGCCAGCAGCTTAAGAGCGGGAGCCTACAATGAGCAGTTCTTC
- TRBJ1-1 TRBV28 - CASSPGGTEAFF TGTGCCAGCAGTCCCGGAGGGACTGAAGCTTTCTTT
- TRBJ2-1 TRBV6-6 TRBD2 CASRPGLAGSNEQFF TGTGCCAGCAGACCGGGACTAGCGGGATCCAATGAGCAGTTCTTC
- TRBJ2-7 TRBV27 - CASSPGISYEQYF TGTGCCAGCAGCCCCGGGATATCCTACGAGCAGTACTTC
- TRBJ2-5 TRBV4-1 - CASSQGGWEPSQETQYF TGCGCCAGCAGCCAAGGCGGCTGGGAGCCCTCTCAAGAGACCCAGTACTTC
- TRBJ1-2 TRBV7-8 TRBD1 CASSLGTGSTYGYTF TGTGCCAGCAGCTTAGGGACAGGGTCAACCTATGGCTACACCTTC
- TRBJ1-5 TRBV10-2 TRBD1 CASRSTQQGNQPQHF TGCGCCAGCAGATCAACGCAACAGGGGAATCAGCCCCAGCATTTT
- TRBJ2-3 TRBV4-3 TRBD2 CASSQRVGGGTDTQYF TGCGCCAGCAGCCAAAGGGTGGGGGGGGGCACAGATACGCAGTATTTT
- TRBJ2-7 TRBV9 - CASSQGTTRRDEQYF TGTGCCAGCAGCCAGGGGACCACGCGAAGGGACGAGCAGTACTTC
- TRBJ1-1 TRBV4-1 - CASSQEVGTEAFF TGCGCCAGCAGCCAGGAGGTTGGAACTGAAGCTTTCTTT
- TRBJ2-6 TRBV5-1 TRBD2 CASSPEAGGANVLTF TGCGCCAGCAGCCCCGAAGCGGGGGGGGCCAACGTCCTGACTTTC
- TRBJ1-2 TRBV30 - CAWSGEAYGYTF TGTGCCTGGAGTGGAGAGGCCTATGGCTACACCTTC
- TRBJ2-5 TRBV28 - CATSILPQETQYF TGTGCCACCTCGATCCTACCTCAAGAGACCCAGTACTTC
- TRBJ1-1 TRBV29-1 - CSVAYDTEAFF TGCAGCGTGGCATACGACACTGAAGCTTTCTTT
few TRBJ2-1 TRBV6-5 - CASSYSGANEQFF TGTGCCAGCAGTTACTCGGGCGCCAATGAGCAGTTCTTC
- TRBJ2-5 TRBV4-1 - CASSHPDSSQETQYF TGCGCCAGCAGCCACCCGGACAGTAGCCAAGAGACCCAGTACTTC
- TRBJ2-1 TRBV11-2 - CASSPRPELVYNEQFF TGTGCCAGCAGCCCTAGGCCCGAGCTGGTTTACAATGAGCAGTTCTTC
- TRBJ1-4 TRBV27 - CASSFLGRGGDEKLFF TGTGCCAGCAGTTTTTTAGGACGCGGGGGTGATGAAAAACTGTTTTTT
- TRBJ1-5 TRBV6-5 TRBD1 CASSPGTDSNQPQHF TGTGCCAGCAGCCCCGGGACAGATAGCAATCAGCCCCAGCATTTT
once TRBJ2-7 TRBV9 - CASSSHLMISYEQYF TGTGCCAGCAGCTCACACCTTATGATCTCCTACGAGCAGTACTTC
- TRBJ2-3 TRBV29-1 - CSVEGGTTGPTDTQYF TGCAGCGTTGAAGGAGGGACAACGGGCCCCACAGATACGCAGTATTTT
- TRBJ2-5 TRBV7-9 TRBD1 CASSPGTGSETQYF TGTGCCAGCAGCCCCGGGACAGGGTCAGAGACCCAGTACTTC
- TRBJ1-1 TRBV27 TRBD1 CASSHITGALNTEAFF TGTGCCAGCAGTCATATCACAGGGGCGCTGAACACTGAAGCTTTCTTT
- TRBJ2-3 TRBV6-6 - CASSYGSTSTDTQYF TGTGCCAGCAGTTACGGTAGTACTAGCACAGATACGCAGTATTTT
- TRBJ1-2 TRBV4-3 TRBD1 CASSQVPLGQGALYGYTF TGCGCCAGCAGCCAAGTCCCCTTGGGACAGGGGGCACTCTATGGCTACACCTTC
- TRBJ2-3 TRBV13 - CASSLGDSADTQYF TGTGCCAGCAGCTTAGGGGACAGTGCAGATACGCAGTATTTT
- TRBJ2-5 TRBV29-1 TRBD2 CSVEGLAGVNQETQYF TGCAGCGTTGAAGGGCTAGCGGGAGTTAACCAAGAGACCCAGTACTTC
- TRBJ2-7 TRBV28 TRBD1 CASSLQGAYEQYF TGTGCCAGCAGTTTACAGGGGGCCTACGAGCAGTACTTC
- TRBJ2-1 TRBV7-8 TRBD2 CASSPVHVGIAGYNEQFF TGTGCCAGCAGCCCGGTCCACGTGGGTATAGCGGGGTACAATGAGCAGTTCTTC
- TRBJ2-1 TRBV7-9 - CASSLGTLYNEQFF TGTGCCAGCAGCTTGGGGACTCTCTACAATGAGCAGTTCTTC
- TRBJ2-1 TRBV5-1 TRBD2 CASSLGLAGVFYNEQFF TGCGCCAGCAGCTTGGGGCTAGCGGGAGTTTTTTATAATGAGCAGTTCTTC
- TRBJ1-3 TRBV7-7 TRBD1 CASSPGTGGGNTIYF TGTGCCAGCAGCCCAGGGACAGGGGGCGGAAACACCATATATTTT
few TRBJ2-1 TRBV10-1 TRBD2 CASSEWASGSNEQFF TGCGCCAGCAGTGAATGGGCTAGCGGGAGCAATGAGCAGTTCTTC
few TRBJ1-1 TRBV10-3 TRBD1 CAISDGQDNTEAFF TGTGCCATCAGTGATGGACAGGACAACACTGAAGCTTTCTTT
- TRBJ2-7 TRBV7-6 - CASSLALGAHNEQYF TGTGCCAGCAGCTTAGCGCTAGGTGCACACAACGAGCAGTACTTC
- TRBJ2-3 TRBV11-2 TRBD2 CASSAGGGTSDTQYF TGTGCCAGCAGCGCGGGGGGCGGGACCTCAGATACGCAGTATTTT
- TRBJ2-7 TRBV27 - CASSFGGGGYEQYF TGTGCCAGCAGTTTCGGGGGCGGGGGCTACGAGCAGTACTTC
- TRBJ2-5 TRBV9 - CASSVGAGETQYF TGTGCCAGCAGCGTAGGCGCTGGAGAGACCCAGTACTTC
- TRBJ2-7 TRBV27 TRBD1 CASSLSLPGTVPYEQYF TGTGCCAGCAGTTTATCGCTTCCCGGGACAGTTCCCTACGAGCAGTACTTC
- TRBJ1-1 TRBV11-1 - CASSKGSGGTEAFF TGTGCCAGCAGCAAGGGCAGCGGTGGCACTGAAGCTTTCTTT